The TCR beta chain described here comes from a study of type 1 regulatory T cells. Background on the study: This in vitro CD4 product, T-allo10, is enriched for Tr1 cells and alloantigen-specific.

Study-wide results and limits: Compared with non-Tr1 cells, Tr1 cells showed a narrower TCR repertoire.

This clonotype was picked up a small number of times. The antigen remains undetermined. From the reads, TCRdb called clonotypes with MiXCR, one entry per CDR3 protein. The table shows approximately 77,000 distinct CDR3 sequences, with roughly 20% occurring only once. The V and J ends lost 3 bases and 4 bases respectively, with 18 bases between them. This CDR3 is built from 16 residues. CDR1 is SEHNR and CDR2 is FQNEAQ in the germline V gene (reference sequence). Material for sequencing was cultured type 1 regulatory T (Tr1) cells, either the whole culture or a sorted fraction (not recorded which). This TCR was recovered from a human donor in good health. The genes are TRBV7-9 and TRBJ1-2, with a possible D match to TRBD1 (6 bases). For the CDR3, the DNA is TGTGCCAGCAGCTTCGGGGGCCAGGGTTTTGGCTATGGCTACACCTTC. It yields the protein CASSFGGQGFGYGYTF.